This passage covers 12 T cell receptor beta chains from one sample sequenced in a study of T cells in Graves' hyperthyroidism and ophthalmopathy (dated by TCRdb to the late 2010s). Library method: multiplex PCR. Sequencing used an Illumina HiSeq 2000. Amplification of TCR beta CDR3 regions was carried out from RNA transcripts. For the first round of RT-PCR on the TCR CDR3, the HTBI primer set was used together with the Qiagen OneStep RT-PCR kit. The public reads were reprocessed in TCRdb via fastp at Q25 and MiXCR, keeping in-frame beta chains. Each CDR3 protein appears once, grouped with its most common genes and DNA. The sample profile shows approximately 300,000 distinct CDR3 sequences; approximately 16% of them were found once. The ten largest clones represent around a third of the sample. The sample was blood. The receptors stem from a man aged 25-40 years with Graves' hyperthyroidism.

The genes are TRBV20-1 and TRBJ2-7; D might be TRBD2 (6 bases). V was shortened by 0 bases and J by 1 base, with 16 bases between the two germline ends. This CDR3 spans 16 amino acids. Per germline, CDR1 DFQATT and CDR2 SNEGSKA (reference sequence). CDR3 sequence reads: CSARDQSGRVSYEQYF. CDR3 in DNA: TGCAGTGCTAGAGATCAAAGCGGGCGGGTATCCTACGAGCAGTACTTC.

This clonotype was picked up many times. The chain recombines TRBV2 with TRBJ2-7; the match to TRBD1 covers 8 bases. The CDR3 has 14 residues. With 6 bases clipped from V and 0 bases from J, the junction kept 4 bases outside the gene matches. Germline CDR1 is SNHLY and CDR2 is FYNNEI. CDR3 nucleotide sequence: TGTGCCAGCAGCCGACAGGGGAGCTCCTACGAGCAGTACTTC. This codes for CASSRQGSSYEQYF.

This clonotype was seen more than once but under ten times. The junction departs from the called germline gene at one end, perhaps through a read error. The chain couples TRBV7-9 to TRBJ2-7; D may correspond to TRBD1 or TRBD2 (5 bases each). The CDR3 sequence is 11 residues long. Germline V gene data show CDR1 as SEHNR and CDR2 as FQNEAQ (reference sequence). The CDR3 DNA follows: TGTGCCGGGGGTCCAGACTACGAGCAGCACTTC. Its translation: CAGGPDYEQHF.

A remark on this clonotype: A read error may produce the germline difference seen at one junction end. The V and J genes are TRBV24-1 and TRBJ1-4, with TRBD1 as a possible D gene (5 bases). The CDR3 is 15 residues long. Germline assignment: CDR1 KGHDR and CDR2 SFDVKD. This chain's CDR3 is CATSDPRQGVEKLFF. DNA for the CDR3: TGCGCCACCAGTGATCCTAGGCAGGGTGTTGAAAAACTGTTTTTT.

The chain joins TRBV10-3 to TRBJ2-3, with TRBD2 matching over 11 bases. CDR3 length: 13 residues. Germline CDR1 ENHRY, CDR2 SYGVKD. With V trimmed by 8 bases and J by 5 bases, 3 bases remained unmatched. The CDR3: CAIGTSGRDTQYF. In DNA, the CDR3 is TGTGCCATCGGGACTAGCGGAAGAGATACGCAGTATTTT.

This clonotype was observed at least ten times. The V call is TRBV12-3 or TRBV12-4, the J call TRBJ2-5; TRBD2 matches 11 bases. With 6 bases clipped from V and 3 bases from J, the junction kept 9 bases outside the gene matches. This CDR3 is built from 16 residues. The CDR3 DNA is TGTGCCAGCAGCTCAGGGACTAGCGGACTCAAAGAGACCCAGTACTTC. This translates into CASSSGTSGLKETQYF.

This clonotype was counted ten times or more. The CDR3 here is CASSYFGTGGTYEQYF. CDR3 nucleotide sequence: TGTGCCAGCAGTTACTTCGGGACAGGGGGAACCTACGAGCAGTACTTC. The rearrangement links TRBV6-5 to TRBJ2-7, with TRBD1 matching 11 bases. The CDR3 totals 16 residues. Per the germline V gene, CDR1 is MNHEY and CDR2 is SVGAGI. The junction had 4 bases not matched to a gene; V was cut back by 1 base and J by 2 bases.

This chain joins TRBV20-1 and TRBJ2-2; 11 positions match TRBD2. The CDR3 totals 14 residues. In germline, CDR1 is DFQATT, CDR2 SNEGSKA (reference sequence). The ends lost 0 bases at V and 6 bases at J; junction bases unmatched: 0. The CDR3 sequence is CSARDSGRAGELFF. As DNA, the CDR3 is TGCAGTGCTAGAGATAGCGGGAGGGCCGGGGAGCTGTTTTTT.

At least ten counts were recorded for this clonotype. The chain combines TRBV11-2 with TRBJ2-1, with TRBD2 matching over 13 bases. Germline-derived CDR1 and CDR2 are SGHAT and FQNNGV. This CDR3 is built from 15 residues. The V gene end was trimmed by 5 bases and the J gene end by 8 bases; junction bases not matched to a gene: 6. The CDR3 protein is CASSLPGLAGHEQFF. As DNA, the CDR3 is TGTGCCAGCAGCCTTCCGGGACTAGCGGGACATGAGCAGTTCTTC.

This clonotype was picked up many times. The CDR3 DNA reads as TGTGCCAGCAGCTTACAAGGGCCAGATACGCAGTATTTT. Translating gives CASSLQGPDTQYF. This chain links TRBV7-3 with TRBJ2-3, with D unclear. The V end was cut by 2 bases, the J end by 4 bases, with 7 bases between. There are 13 residues in the CDR3. The germline CDR1 and CDR2 sequences are SGHTA and FQGTGA.

This sequence joins TRBV28 and TRBJ2-7; 7 nucleotides line up with TRBD2. The junction had 15 bases not matched to a gene; V was cut back by 5 bases and J by 5 bases. Germline-derived CDR1 and CDR2 are MDHEN and SYDVKM. The CDR3 length is 16 residues. CDR3 bases: TGTGCCAGCAGTACCCCCCGCGGGAGTGGAGTCGACGAGCAGTACTTC. Its translation: CASSTPRGSGVDEQYF.

This clonotype showed up many times. CDR3 in amino acids: CASSLEVGLNSPLHF. CDR3 in DNA: TGCGCCAGCAGCTTGGAGGTGGGATTGAATTCACCCCTCCACTTT. The chain recombines TRBV5-1 with TRBJ1-6; D is unresolved. This CDR3 contains 15 residues. Germline values: CDR1 SGHRS, CDR2 YFSETQ. V was cut by 0 bases and J by 7 bases, with 11 bases left in between.